These 23 T cell receptor beta chains came from one sample sequenced in a study of blood T cell repertoires in COVID-19. Clones were sequenced by immunoSEQ multiplex PCR, and TCRdb holds only the in-frame ones, with some missing. The table records around 300,000 clones, around 90% of them present only once. Sequencing was performed on peripheral blood. These receptors were collected from a woman aged 25-40 years with COVID-19, enrolled during active disease.

The J gene is TRBJ2-7, the V gene TRBV14; D is unclear. The CDR3 consists of 17 residues. The germline V gene encodes CDR1 SGHDN and CDR2 FVKESK. Trimming stripped 0 bases from V and 0 bases from J, with 15 bases between. DNA of the CDR3: TGTGCCAGCAGCCAAGATGTCAGTCCCGGGTACTCCTACGAGCAGTACTTC. Residues: CASSQDVSPGYSYEQYF.

The chain carries TRBV4-1 and TRBJ1-2, with 8 bases lining up with TRBD1. Germline V lookup: CDR1 MGHRA, CDR2 YSYEKL. Germline trimming cut 4 bases from V and 8 bases from J; bases unmatched to any gene: 12. The CDR3 is made up of 15 amino acids. CDR3 coding DNA: TGCGCCAGCAGCCCGCAGGGGGCGCAGAATCTCGGCTACACCTTC. Protein product: CASSPQGAQNLGYTF.

CDR3 loop: CATIRTSPETGELFF. Here the CDR3 DNA reads TGTGCCACAATCAGGACTAGCCCTGAGACCGGGGAGCTGTTTTTT. The V and J genes are TRBV2 and TRBJ2-2; 8 bases are a match to TRBD2. Unmatched junction bases numbered 12, after V lost 10 bases and J lost 5 bases. Germline CDR1 reads SNHLY; CDR2 reads FYNNEI. The CDR3 spans 15 residues. Supplemented by reference TRBV2 and TRBJ2-2, the full variable domain reads EPEVTQTPSHQVTQMGQEVILRCVPISNHLYFYWYRQILGQKVEFLVSFYNNEISEKSEIFDDQFSVERPDGSNFTLKIRSTKLEDSAMYFCATIRTSPETGELFFGEGSRLTVL.

The rearrangement uses TRBV13 and TRBJ2-1, with TRBD1 matching over 8 bases. After removal of 6 bases from V and 6 bases from J, the junction contained 7 bases not matched to a gene. Per germline, CDR1 PRHDT and CDR2 FYEKMQ (reference sequence). The CDR3 extends over 14 amino acids. CDR3 bases: TGTGCCAGCAGGCAGGGACAGGCCCTCAATGAGCAGTTCTTC. Encoded protein: CASRQGQALNEQFF.

The chain recombines TRBV6-5 with TRBJ1-1; D is uncertain. Trimming cost V 2 bases and J 3 bases, with 13 bases left between them. The germline gives CDR1 MNHEY, CDR2 SVGAGI. The CDR3 contains 15 residues. CDR3 protein: CASSYSGEDDTEAFF. The DNA for the CDR3 is TGTGCCAGCAGTTACAGCGGGGAAGATGACACTGAAGCTTTCTTT.

The J gene is TRBJ1-2, the V gene TRBV6-5, with no clear D. CDR1 and CDR2 (germline): MNHEY, SVGAGI. This CDR3 comprises 12 residues. V lost 7 bases to trimming and J lost 3 bases, with 9 bases between them. The chain's CDR3 is CASMNRDYGYTF. The CDR3 nucleotides read TGTGCCAGCATGAACCGGGACTATGGCTACACCTTC.

V is TRBV4-2 and J is TRBJ1-4, with 9 bases fitting TRBD1. The CDR3 is 16 residues long. The V gene's germline CDR1 is LGHNA and CDR2 YNFKEQ. J lost 7 bases, V lost 1 base, and 7 bases had no gene match. The CDR3 loop is CASSQGSGTGSEKLFF. The CDR3 nucleotides read TGTGCCAGCAGCCAAGGCTCGGGGACAGGGAGTGAAAAACTGTTTTTT.

V and J are TRBV7-6 and TRBJ2-3, with D unclear. V lost 5 bases to trimming and J lost 5 bases, with 17 bases between them. Germline V gene sequence: CDR1 SGHVS, CDR2 FNYEAQ. This CDR3 spans 15 amino acids. CDR3 nucleotides: TGTGCCAGCAGCCCACCCCCCGAACAGCAAGATACGCAGTATTTT. This translates into CASSPPPEQQDTQYF.

The chain uses TRBV7-9 and TRBJ1-1; D remains ambiguous. V lost 6 bases and J lost 3, with 11 bases in between. CDR3 size: 13 residues. Germline values: CDR1 SEHNR, CDR2 FQNEAQ (reference sequence). The CDR3 nucleotides are TGTGCCAGCAGTTTGCAGCGAGACACTGAAGCTTTCTTT. It specifies CASSLQRDTEAFF.

V and J are TRBV30 and TRBJ1-5; D is ambiguous. Germline V gene data show CDR1 as GTSNPN and CDR2 as SVGIG (reference sequence). This CDR3 is built from 12 residues. Trimming removed 4 bases from V and 3 bases from J, with 7 bases in between. In nucleotides, the CDR3 is TGTGCCTGGACAGACTCCAATCAGCCCCAGCATTTT. It codes for CAWTDSNQPQHF.

V usage is TRBV6-5 and J usage is TRBJ2-3; D is perhaps TRBD2 (6 bases). V dropped 6 bases and J dropped 4 bases, with 17 bases sitting between them. This CDR3 is 15 amino acids long. Germline values: CDR1 MNHEY, CDR2 SVGAGI. The CDR3 nucleotides read TGTGCCAGCAGGGCGCTAGCTCGGAGGGCAGATACGCAGTATTTT. Its translation is CASRALARRADTQYF.

The chain combines TRBV19 with TRBJ1-4; TRBD1 aligns across 12 bases. Germline loops: CDR1 LNHDA, CDR2 SQIVND (reference sequence). This CDR3 comprises 18 residues. Trimming cost V 3 bases and J 3 bases; bases outside gene matches: 8. CDR3 loop: CASSIRGQGAKANEKLFF. In DNA form, the CDR3 reads TGTGCCAGTAGTATTCGGGGACAGGGGGCGAAAGCTAATGAAAAACTGTTTTTT.

This chain connects TRBV28 to TRBJ2-7; the D gene is possibly TRBD1 (5 bases). This CDR3 spans 14 amino acids. The germline V gene has CDR1 MDHEN and CDR2 SYDVKM. The V end lost 4 bases, the J end lost 2 bases, and 12 bases lay between the germline ends. The CDR3 spells CASSSRGETYEQYF. CDR3 in DNA: TGTGCCAGCAGTTCTAGGGGCGAGACCTACGAGCAGTACTTC.

The chain is built from TRBV28 and TRBJ2-6; 16 nucleotides align to TRBD2. J lost 2 bases, V lost 6 bases, and 13 bases had no gene match. Germline V lookup: CDR1 MDHEN, CDR2 SYDVKM. The CDR3 sequence is 21 residues long. This CDR3 reads CASRTPGLAGGPEAGANVLTF. DNA for the CDR3: TGTGCCAGCAGAACACCGGGACTAGCGGGAGGGCCAGAGGCTGGGGCCAACGTCCTGACTTTC. Full variable domain (outside the CDR3, taken from reference TRBV28 and TRBJ2-6): DVKVTQSSRYLVKRTGEKVFLECVQDMDHENMFWYRQDPGLGLRLIYFSYDVKMKEKGDIPEGYSVSREKKERFSLILESASTNQTSMYLCASRTPGLAGGPEAGANVLTFGAGSRLTVL.

This clone has just a few counts. The rearrangement joins TRBV12-3 or TRBV12-4 to TRBJ1-5, with TRBD1 as a possible D gene (5 bases). With 8 bases removed from V and 7 bases from J, the gap between germline ends came to 12 bases. The CDR3 is made up of 12 amino acids. This CDR3 reads CASGLQEQPQHF. The CDR3 DNA sequence: TGTGCCAGCGGCCTACAGGAGCAGCCCCAGCATTTT.

The J gene is TRBJ2-2, the V gene TRBV11-2, with TRBD1 identical over 8 bases. The J segment lost 3 bases and the V segment lost 5 bases, leaving 8 bases of the junction unmatched. This CDR3 has 16 residues. Germline V gene sequence: CDR1 SGHAT, CDR2 FQNNGV. This chain's CDR3 is CASSRQGAYDTGELFF. The DNA of the CDR3 is TGTGCCAGCAGCAGGCAGGGGGCATACGACACCGGGGAGCTGTTTTTT.

The genes are TRBV2 and TRBJ2-1; TRBD2 aligns across 8 bases. CDR1 and CDR2 from the germline V gene are SNHLY and FYNNEI. Unmatched junction bases numbered 14, after V lost 9 bases and J lost 4 bases. This CDR3 contains 16 residues. CDR3 DNA sequence: TGTGCCAGTCACCCTCGACCGGGACTAGATTACAATGAGCAGTTCTTC. Translation: CASHPRPGLDYNEQFF.

The chain carries TRBV12-5 and TRBJ2-1, with 10 bases matching TRBD2. Trimming removed 0 bases from V and 8 bases from J; junction bases left unmatched: 7. CDR3 size: 16 residues. The germline V gene has CDR1 LGHNT and CDR2 FRNRAP. CDR3 bases: TGTGCTAGTGGTTTGGTGTTAGCGGGAGGTGTCGATGAGCAGTTCTTC. Residues: CASGLVLAGGVDEQFF.

The genes are TRBV2 and TRBJ2-2, with D uncertain. This CDR3 has 13 residues. V dropped 2 bases and J dropped 6 bases, with 7 bases sitting between them. CDR1 and CDR2 (germline): SNHLY, FYNNEI. CDR3 sequence: CASSEMSPGELFF. Here the CDR3 DNA reads TGTGCCAGCAGTGAAATGAGTCCCGGGGAGCTGTTTTTT.

V and J are TRBV11-2 and TRBJ1-1; D unclear. The CDR3 contains 17 residues. Looked up from germline, CDR1 is SGHAT and CDR2 is FQNNGV. V gave up 5 bases and J gave up 4 bases, with 23 bases separating them. CDR3 coding DNA: TGTGCCAGCAGCCCTCAGGATCAGGTCAGGAAGATCACTGAAGCTTTCTTT. This sequence encodes CASSPQDQVRKITEAFF.

The gene calls are TRBV6-1 and TRBJ1-3; 10 bases line up with TRBD1. The V and J ends lost 1 base and 5 bases, in that order; junction bases with no gene match: 5. Germline loops: CDR1 MNHNS, CDR2 SASEGT. This CDR3 contains 16 residues. This chain's CDR3 is CASSEGPGQGRNTIYF. CDR3 sequence (DNA): TGTGCCAGCAGTGAAGGACCGGGACAGGGGAGAAACACCATATATTTT.

This sequence joins TRBV13 and TRBJ2-1; 15 positions agree with TRBD2. This CDR3 contains 16 residues. Trimming removed 5 bases from V and 9 bases from J; junction bases left unmatched: 8. Germline lookup yields CDR1 PRHDT and CDR2 FYEKMQ (reference sequence). CDR3 coding DNA: TGTGCCAGCAGCCCGGGACTAGCGGGAGGAGGAGCTGAGCAGTTCTTC. This gives the protein CASSPGLAGGGAEQFF.

The rearrangement uses TRBV11-2 and TRBJ1-1, with a possible D match to TRBD1 (6 bases). Trimming cost V 4 bases and J 1 base, with 10 bases left between them. Germline V gene data show CDR1 as SGHAT and CDR2 as FQNNGV. There are 14 residues in the CDR3. CDR3 sequence: CASSSPTGNTEAFF. CDR3 DNA sequence: TGTGCCAGCAGCTCGCCGACAGGGAACACTGAAGCTTTCTTT.